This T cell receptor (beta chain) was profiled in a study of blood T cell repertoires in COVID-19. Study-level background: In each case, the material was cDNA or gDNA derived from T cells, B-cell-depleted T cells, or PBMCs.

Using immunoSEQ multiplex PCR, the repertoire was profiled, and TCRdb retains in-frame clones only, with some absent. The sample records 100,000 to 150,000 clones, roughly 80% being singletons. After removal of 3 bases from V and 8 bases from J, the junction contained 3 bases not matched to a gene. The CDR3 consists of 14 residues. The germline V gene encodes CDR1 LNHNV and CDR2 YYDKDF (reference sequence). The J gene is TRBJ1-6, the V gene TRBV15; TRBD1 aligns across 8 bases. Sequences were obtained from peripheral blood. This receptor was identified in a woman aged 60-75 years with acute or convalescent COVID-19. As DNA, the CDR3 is TGTGCCACCAGCAGTCTACAGGGGGATTCACCCCTCCACTTT. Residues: CATSSLQGDSPLHF.